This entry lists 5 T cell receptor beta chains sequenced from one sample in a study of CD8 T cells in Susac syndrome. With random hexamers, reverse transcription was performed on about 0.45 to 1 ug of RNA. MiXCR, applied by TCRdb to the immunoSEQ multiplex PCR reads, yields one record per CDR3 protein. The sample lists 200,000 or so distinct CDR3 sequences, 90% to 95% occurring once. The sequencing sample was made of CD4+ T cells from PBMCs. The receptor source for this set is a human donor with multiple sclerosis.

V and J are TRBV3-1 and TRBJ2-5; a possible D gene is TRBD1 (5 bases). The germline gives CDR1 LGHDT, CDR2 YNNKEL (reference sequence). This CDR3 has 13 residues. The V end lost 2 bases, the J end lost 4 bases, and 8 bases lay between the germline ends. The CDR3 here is CASSQLGVETQYF. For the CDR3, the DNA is TGTGCCAGCAGCCAACTAGGGGTAGAGACCCAGTACTTC.

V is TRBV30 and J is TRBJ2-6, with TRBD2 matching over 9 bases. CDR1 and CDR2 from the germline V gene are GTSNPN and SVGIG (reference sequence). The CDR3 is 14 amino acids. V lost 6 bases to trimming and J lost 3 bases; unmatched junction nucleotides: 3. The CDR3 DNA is TGTGCCTGTAAACTAGCGGGTGGGGCCAACGTCCTGACTTTC. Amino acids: CACKLAGGANVLTF.

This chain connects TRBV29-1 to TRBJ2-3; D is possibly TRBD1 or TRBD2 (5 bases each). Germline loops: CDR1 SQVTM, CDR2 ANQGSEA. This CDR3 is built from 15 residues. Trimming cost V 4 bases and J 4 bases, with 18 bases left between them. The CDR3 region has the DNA TGCAGCGTTGCGTTTGGGCAGGGAGTATCAGATACGCAGTATTTT. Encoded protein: CSVAFGQGVSDTQYF.

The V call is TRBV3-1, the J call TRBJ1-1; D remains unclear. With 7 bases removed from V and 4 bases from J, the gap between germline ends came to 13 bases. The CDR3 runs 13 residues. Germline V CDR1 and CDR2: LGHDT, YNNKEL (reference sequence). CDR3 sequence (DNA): TGTGCCAGCACCCATCCGGCGGGCACTGAAGCTTTCTTT. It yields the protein CASTHPAGTEAFF.

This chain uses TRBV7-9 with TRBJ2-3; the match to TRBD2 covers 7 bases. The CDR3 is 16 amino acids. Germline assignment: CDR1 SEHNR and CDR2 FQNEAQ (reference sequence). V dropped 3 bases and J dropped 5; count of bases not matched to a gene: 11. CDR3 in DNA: TGTGCCAGCAGCTTTCGACTTTCCCGCGGGAGAGATACGCAGTATTTT. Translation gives CASSFRLSRGRDTQYF.